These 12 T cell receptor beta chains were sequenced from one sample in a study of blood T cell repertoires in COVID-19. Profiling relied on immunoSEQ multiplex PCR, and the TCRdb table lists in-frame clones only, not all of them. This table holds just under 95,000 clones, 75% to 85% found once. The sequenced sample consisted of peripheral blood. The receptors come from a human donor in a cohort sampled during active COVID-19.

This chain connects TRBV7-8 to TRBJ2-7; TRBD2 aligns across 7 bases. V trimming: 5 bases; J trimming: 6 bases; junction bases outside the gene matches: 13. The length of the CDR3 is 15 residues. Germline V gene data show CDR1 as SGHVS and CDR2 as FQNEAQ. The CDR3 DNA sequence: TGTGCCAGCAGCCACCAGAGGGGCGGGAGAGGCGAGCAGTACTTC. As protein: CASSHQRGGRGEQYF.

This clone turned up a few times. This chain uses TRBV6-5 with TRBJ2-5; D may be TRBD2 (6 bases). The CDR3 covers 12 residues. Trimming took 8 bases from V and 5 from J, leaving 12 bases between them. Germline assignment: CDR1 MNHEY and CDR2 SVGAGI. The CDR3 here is CASGGSRETQYF. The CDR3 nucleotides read TGTGCCAGCGGGGGGTCTCGGGAGACCCAGTACTTC.

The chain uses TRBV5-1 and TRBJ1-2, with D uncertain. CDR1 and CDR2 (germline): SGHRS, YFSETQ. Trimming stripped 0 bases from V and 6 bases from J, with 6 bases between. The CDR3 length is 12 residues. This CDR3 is CASSLAQDGYTF. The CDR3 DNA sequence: TGCGCCAGCAGCTTGGCCCAGGATGGCTACACCTTC.

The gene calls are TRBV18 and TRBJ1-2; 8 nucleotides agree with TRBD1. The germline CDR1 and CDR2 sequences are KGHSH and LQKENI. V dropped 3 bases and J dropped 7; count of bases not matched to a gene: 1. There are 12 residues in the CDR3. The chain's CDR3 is CASSPTGAGYTF. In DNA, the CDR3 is TGTGCCAGCTCACCGACAGGGGCTGGCTACACCTTC.

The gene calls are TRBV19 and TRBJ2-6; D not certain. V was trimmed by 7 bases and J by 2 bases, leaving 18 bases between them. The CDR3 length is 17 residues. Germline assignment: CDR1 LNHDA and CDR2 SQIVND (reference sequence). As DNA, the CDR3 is TGTGCCAGTAACCCCACCCCCTATGCAACTGGGGCCAACGTCCTGACTTTC. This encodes CASNPTPYATGANVLTF.

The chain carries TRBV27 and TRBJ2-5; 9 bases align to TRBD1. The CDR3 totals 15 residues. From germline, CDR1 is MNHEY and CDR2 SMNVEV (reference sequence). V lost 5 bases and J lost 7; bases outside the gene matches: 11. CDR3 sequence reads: CASSNTGTGSGTQYF. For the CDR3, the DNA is TGTGCCAGCAGTAATACCGGGACAGGGTCGGGGACCCAGTACTTC.

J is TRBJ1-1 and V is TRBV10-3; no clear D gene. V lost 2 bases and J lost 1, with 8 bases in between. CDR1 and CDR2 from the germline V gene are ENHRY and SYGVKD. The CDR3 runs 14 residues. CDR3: CAISEGWQNTEAFF. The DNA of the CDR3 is TGTGCCATCAGTGAGGGCTGGCAGAACACTGAAGCTTTCTTT.

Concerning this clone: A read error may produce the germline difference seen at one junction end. The CDR3 protein is CASSLGGSGSPHF. Written as DNA, the CDR3 is TGTGCCAGCAGCTTAGGGGGTAGCGGGAGTCCCCATTTC. V usage is TRBV7-8 and J usage is TRBJ2-7, with 9 bases identical to TRBD2. In germline, CDR1 is SGHVS, CDR2 FQNEAQ. The CDR3 runs to 13 residues.

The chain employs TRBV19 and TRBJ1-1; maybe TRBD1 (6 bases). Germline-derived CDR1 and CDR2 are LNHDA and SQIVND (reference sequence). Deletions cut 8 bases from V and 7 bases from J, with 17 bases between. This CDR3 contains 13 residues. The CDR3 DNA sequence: TGTGCCAGTCGCGGGGGCAGATTGGGTGAAGCTTTCTTT. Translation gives CASRGGRLGEAFF.

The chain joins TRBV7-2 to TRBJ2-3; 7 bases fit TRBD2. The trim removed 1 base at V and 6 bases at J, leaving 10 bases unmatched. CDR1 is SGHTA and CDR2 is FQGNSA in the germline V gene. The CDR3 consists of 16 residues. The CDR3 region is CASSLGSWGGSDTQYF. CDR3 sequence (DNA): TGTGCCAGCAGCTTAGGTTCATGGGGCGGGAGCGATACGCAGTATTTT.

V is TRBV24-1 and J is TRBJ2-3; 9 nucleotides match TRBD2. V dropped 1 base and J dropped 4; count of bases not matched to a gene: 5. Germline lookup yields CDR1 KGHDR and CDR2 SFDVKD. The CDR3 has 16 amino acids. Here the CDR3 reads CATSDFAGGKADTQYF. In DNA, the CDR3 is TGTGCCACCAGTGATTTTGCGGGAGGGAAGGCAGATACGCAGTATTTT.

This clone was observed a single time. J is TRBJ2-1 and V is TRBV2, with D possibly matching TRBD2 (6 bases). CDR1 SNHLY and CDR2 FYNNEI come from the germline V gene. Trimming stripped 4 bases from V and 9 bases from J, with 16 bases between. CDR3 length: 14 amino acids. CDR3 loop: CASSGGGRGLEQFF. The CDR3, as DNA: TGTGCCAGCAGTGGAGGAGGGAGAGGGCTTGAGCAGTTCTTC.